This TCR beta chain is from a study of shared clonotypes between healthy human individuals. The junction had 9 bases not matched to a gene; V was cut back by 1 base and J by 2 bases. The germline V gene encodes CDR1 SGHRS and CDR2 YFSETQ. This CDR3 has 16 residues. This table comes from immunoSEQ multiplex PCR, and its TCRdb copy is limited to in-frame clones, with some not included. The sample yields about 1.1 million clones, roughly 77% seen once. General study results and limits: Rarefaction indicated that sorted-subset sequencing remained incomplete although depth was large. In general, naive subsets displayed greater estimated richness than memory subsets did.

Concerning this clone: Its antigen is unidentified.

This TCR derives from a man aged 18 to 29 in good health. Some clones in this sample may be carry-over from other donors' samples. The sequencing input was memory CD4+ T cells from PBMCs. Subset indicated: CD45RA-negative fraction. The chain joins TRBV5-1 to TRBJ2-7; TRBD2 matches 7 bases. The DNA for the CDR3 is TGCGCCAGCAGCTTGTCTAGCCAGAGCGGGACCTACGAGCAGTACTTC. This codes for CASSLSSQSGTYEQYF.